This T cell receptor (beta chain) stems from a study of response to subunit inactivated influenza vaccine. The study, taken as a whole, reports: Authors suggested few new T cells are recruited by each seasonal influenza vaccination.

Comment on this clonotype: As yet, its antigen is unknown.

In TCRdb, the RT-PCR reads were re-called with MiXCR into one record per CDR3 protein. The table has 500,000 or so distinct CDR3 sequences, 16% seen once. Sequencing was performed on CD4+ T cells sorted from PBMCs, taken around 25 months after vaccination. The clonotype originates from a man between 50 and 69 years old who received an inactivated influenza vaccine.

Written as DNA, the CDR3 is TGTGCCAGCACCGTGGGGCAGGCCAGCACAGATACGCAGTATTTT. This translates into CASTVGQASTDTQYF. The V gene is TRBV28, the J gene TRBJ2-3; D is perhaps TRBD1 (5 bases). V was shortened by 7 bases and J by 0 bases, with 14 bases between the two germline ends. CDR1 is MDHEN, CDR2 SYDVKM, per germline. This CDR3 comprises 15 residues.